This T cell receptor (beta chain) was recovered during a study of metastatic and nonmetastatic thyroid tumors. Across the whole study: Repertoires from blood and tumor or nodule tissue of malignant and benign thyroid patients were compared.

This clone was detected ten times or more. Its antigen is not known. Source study methods: Using the CDR3 differences seen across clinicopathological groups, the authors built a distant-metastasis classifier for papillary thyroid cancer, which was meant to discriminate distant-metastatic patients. With MiXCR, TCRdb reprocessed the PCR reads. These V and J calls originate from TCRdb's pipeline instead of the authors' own analysis. The sample carries some 90,000 clones, around 7.8% recorded once. Patients had received no treatment of any kind before thyroid surgery. The study, taken as a whole, reports: Across blood and tumor, TCR beta diversity in malignant thyroid tumors was reportedly significantly higher than in benign nodules.

V trimming: 7 bases; J trimming: 3 bases; junction bases outside the gene matches: 2. The CDR3 extends over 13 amino acids. The V gene's germline CDR1 is SNHLY and CDR2 FYNNEI. The chain joins TRBV2 to TRBJ1-1; 10 positions match TRBD1. This receptor was obtained from a female donor with papillary thyroid cancer or a benign thyroid nodule (not recorded which). Some clones in this sample may be carry-over from other donors' samples. The specimen sequenced was blood. CDR3 bases: TGTGCCAGCAAGACAGGGGGCTACACTGAAGCTTTCTTT. It is translated as CASKTGGYTEAFF. Looking up the rest from reference TRBV2 and TRBJ1-1 gives the full variable domain: EPEVTQTPSHQVTQMGQEVILRCVPISNHLYFYWYRQILGQKVEFLVSFYNNEISEKSEIFDDQFSVERPDGSNFTLKIRSTKLEDSAMYFCASKTGGYTEAFFGQGTRLTVV.